This T cell receptor beta chain was captured in a study of T cells in Graves' hyperthyroidism and ophthalmopathy. The source material, RNA transcripts, was used to amplify TCR beta CDR3 regions. The TCR CDR3 was amplified in a first-round RT-PCR using the HTBI primer set. A single record per CDR3 protein comes from TCRdb applying MiXCR to the multiplex PCR reads. This table has roughly 280,000 distinct CDR3 sequences, 22% appearing once. V lost 6 bases and J lost 6; bases outside the gene matches: 9. This CDR3 contains 16 residues. Germline V gene lookup returns CDR1 SGHAT and CDR2 FQNNGV. Note on this clonotype: Its antigen is currently unknown.

Study-level findings and limits: Ophthalmopathy was identified by the model a median approximately six months ahead of onset.

The V call is TRBV11-2, the J call TRBJ2-1; 12 nucleotides align to TRBD2. The receptor comes from a young man with Graves' ophthalmopathy. Sample: blood. The CDR3 sequence: CASSFRLAGAVNEQFF. DNA of the CDR3: TGTGCCAGCAGTTTCAGACTAGCGGGAGCTGTCAATGAGCAGTTCTTC. The complete variable domain, with remaining parts taken from reference TRBV11-2 and TRBJ2-1, reads EAGVAQSPRYKIIEKRQSVAFWCNPISGHATLYWYQQILGQGPKLLIQFQNNGVVDDSQLPKDRFSAERLKGVDSTLKIQPAKLEDSAVYLCASSFRLAGAVNEQFFGPGTRLTVL.